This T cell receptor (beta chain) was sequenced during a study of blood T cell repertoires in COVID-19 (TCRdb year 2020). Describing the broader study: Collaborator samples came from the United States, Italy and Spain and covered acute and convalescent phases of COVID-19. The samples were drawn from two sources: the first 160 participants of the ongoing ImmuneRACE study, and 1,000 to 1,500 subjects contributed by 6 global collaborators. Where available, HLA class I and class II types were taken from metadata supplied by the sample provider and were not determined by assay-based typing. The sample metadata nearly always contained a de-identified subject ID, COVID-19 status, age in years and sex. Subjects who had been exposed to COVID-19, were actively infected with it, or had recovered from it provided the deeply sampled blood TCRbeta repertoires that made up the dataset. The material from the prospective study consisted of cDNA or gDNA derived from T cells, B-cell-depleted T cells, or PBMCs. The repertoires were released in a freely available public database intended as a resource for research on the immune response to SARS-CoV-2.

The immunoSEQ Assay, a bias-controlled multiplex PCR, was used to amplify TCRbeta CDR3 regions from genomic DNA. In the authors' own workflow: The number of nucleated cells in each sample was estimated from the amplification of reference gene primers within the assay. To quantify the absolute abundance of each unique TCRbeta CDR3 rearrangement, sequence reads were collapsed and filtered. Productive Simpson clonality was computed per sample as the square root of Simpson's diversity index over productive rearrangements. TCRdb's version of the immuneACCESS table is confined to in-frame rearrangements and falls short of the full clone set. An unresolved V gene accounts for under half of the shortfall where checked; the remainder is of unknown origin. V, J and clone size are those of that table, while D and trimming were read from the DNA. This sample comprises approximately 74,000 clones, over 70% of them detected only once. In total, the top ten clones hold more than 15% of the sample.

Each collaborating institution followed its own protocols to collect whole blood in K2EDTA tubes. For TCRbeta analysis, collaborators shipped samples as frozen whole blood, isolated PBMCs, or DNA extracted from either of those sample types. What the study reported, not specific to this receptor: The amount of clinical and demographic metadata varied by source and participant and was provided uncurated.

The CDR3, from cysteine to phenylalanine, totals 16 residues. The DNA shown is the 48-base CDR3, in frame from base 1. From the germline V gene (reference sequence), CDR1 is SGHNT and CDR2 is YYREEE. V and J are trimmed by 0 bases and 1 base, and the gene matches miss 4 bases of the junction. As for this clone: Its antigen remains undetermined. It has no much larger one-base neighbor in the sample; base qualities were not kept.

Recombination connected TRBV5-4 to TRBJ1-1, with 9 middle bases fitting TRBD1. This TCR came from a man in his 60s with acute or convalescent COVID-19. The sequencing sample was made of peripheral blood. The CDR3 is CASSLGTGATNTEAFF. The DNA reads TGTGCCAGCAGCTTGGGGACAGGGGCTACGAACACTGAAGCTTTCTTT.